The 27 T cell receptor beta chains in this list originate from one sample, sequenced in a study of blood T cell repertoires in COVID-19. The protocol was immunoSEQ multiplex PCR, while the TCRdb copy is restricted to in-frame clones and leaves out a portion. The sample has 380,000 or so clones; around 90% are singletons. Material: peripheral blood. The receptors stem from a man aged 40-50 years with acute or convalescent COVID-19.

The V call is TRBV9, the J call TRBJ2-3; TRBD2 agrees at 11 bases. The CDR3 has 19 amino acids. The ends lost 0 bases at V and 4 bases at J; junction bases unmatched: 13. Looked up from germline, CDR1 is SGDLS and CDR2 is YYNGEE. In DNA form, the CDR3 reads TGTGCCAGCAGCGTAGGAGATGAACTAGCGGGAGTTTTTTCAGATACGCAGTATTTT. This codes for CASSVGDELAGVFSDTQYF.

V and J are TRBV19 and TRBJ1-5; D call uncertain. The germline V gene encodes CDR1 LNHDA and CDR2 SQIVND (reference sequence). The CDR3 spans 14 residues. Trimming pared 7 bases from V and 2 bases from J, leaving 12 bases between. The CDR3 DNA reads TGTGCCAGTAAGGAGTCGTGGGGCAATCAGCCCCAGCATTTT. This sequence encodes CASKESWGNQPQHF.

This rearrangement joins TRBV5-1 to TRBJ2-1, with 8 nucleotides matching TRBD2. V shed 3 bases, J shed 6 bases, and the junction held 14 bases outside the gene matches. Germline CDR1 reads SGHRS; CDR2 reads YFSETQ. The CDR3 totals 17 residues. As DNA, the CDR3 is TGCGCCAGCAGCTGGGCCCTCGGGACTAGATTGCGCAATGAGCAGTTCTTC. It is translated as CASSWALGTRLRNEQFF.

The genes are TRBV4-2 and TRBJ2-3; D call uncertain. Germline V gene lookup returns CDR1 LGHNA and CDR2 YNFKEQ. Trimming shortened V by 0 bases and J by 4 bases, and 2 bases separated the two germline ends. CDR3 length equals 12 residues. The CDR3 coding sequence is TGTGCCAGCAGCCAAGACTCAGATACGCAGTATTTT. Its protein is CASSQDSDTQYF.

This chain joins TRBV5-5 and TRBJ1-3; 8 nucleotides align to TRBD1. Germline trimming cut 4 bases from V and 3 bases from J; bases unmatched to any gene: 9. CDR1 is SGHKS, CDR2 YYEKEE, per germline (reference sequence). The CDR3 is made up of 16 amino acids. CDR3 amino acids: CASSLQTGGFGNTIYF. The CDR3 nucleotides are TGTGCCAGCAGCCTCCAAACAGGGGGATTTGGAAACACCATATATTTT.

This clone turned up a few times. The J gene is TRBJ2-1, the V gene TRBV7-8; 9 nucleotides agree with TRBD2. Trimming at V came to 10 bases and at J to 7 bases, leaving 8 bases not matched to a gene. Looked up from germline, CDR1 is SGHVS and CDR2 is FQNEAQ. The CDR3 length is 13 residues. CDR3 sequence reads: CATRAGGPNEQFF. The CDR3, as DNA: TGTGCCACCCGGGCGGGAGGGCCGAATGAGCAGTTCTTC. Filled out from reference TRBV7-8 and TRBJ2-1, the complete variable domain reads GAGVSQSPRYKVAKRGQDVALRCDPISGHVSLFWYQQALGQGPEFLTYFQNEAQLDKSGLPSDRFFAERPEGSVSTLKIQRTQQEDSAVYLCATRAGGPNEQFFGPGTRLTVL.

The J gene is TRBJ1-6, the V gene TRBV28; TRBD1 agrees at 7 bases. The germline CDR1 and CDR2 sequences are MDHEN and SYDVKM. The V segment lost 6 bases and the J segment 7 bases; nucleotides outside the gene matches: 9. This CDR3 comprises 15 residues. The CDR3 reads CASRESTGLNSPLHF. CDR3 sequence (DNA): TGTGCCAGCAGAGAATCGACAGGGCTGAATTCACCCCTCCACTTT.

The chain employs TRBV4-1 and TRBJ1-2; 7 nucleotides line up with TRBD1. Germline values: CDR1 MGHRA, CDR2 YSYEKL. CDR3 size: 14 residues. V shed 0 bases and J 12 bases; nucleotides not matched to a gene: 10. The CDR3 here is CASSQDPGQGENTF. The CDR3 nucleotides are TGCGCCAGCAGCCAAGATCCAGGGCAGGGGGAAAACACCTTC.

V usage is TRBV27 and J usage is TRBJ2-2; TRBD2 might be the D (6 bases). Trimming stripped 3 bases from V and 4 bases from J, with 9 bases between. Looked up from germline, CDR1 is MNHEY and CDR2 is SMNVEV (reference sequence). The CDR3 covers 14 residues. CDR3 nucleotide sequence: TGTGCCAGCAGTTTTAGGAGGGCCACCGGGGAGCTGTTTTTT. Amino acids: CASSFRRATGELFF.

V gene TRBV28 combines with J gene TRBJ1-5; possibly TRBD1 for D (5 bases). The ends were cut back, 2 bases at V and 2 bases at J, with 10 bases in the middle. CDR1 is MDHEN, CDR2 SYDVKM, per germline. This CDR3 has 15 residues. As DNA, the CDR3 is TGTGCCAGCAGTTTAAGGGGTAAGGGCAATCAGCCCCAGCATTTT. This gives the protein CASSLRGKGNQPQHF.

This rearrangement joins TRBV3-1 (or the pseudogene TRBV3-2) to TRBJ2-3; the match to TRBD2 covers 15 bases. This CDR3 is 17 amino acids long. V was clipped by 4 bases and J by 2 bases; unmatched bases: 4. CDR1 and CDR2 (germline): LGHDT, YNNKEL (reference sequence). Here the CDR3 DNA reads TGTGCCAGCAGCCGTGGACTAGCGGGAGGGCCCACAGATACGCAGTATTTT. As protein: CASSRGLAGGPTDTQYF.

This CDR3 is CASSPPGQREYGYTF. The CDR3 DNA reads as TGTGCCAGCAGTCCCCCCGGACAGAGAGAATATGGCTACACCTTC. The chain combines TRBV3-1 (or the pseudogene TRBV3-2) with TRBJ1-2, with D perhaps matching TRBD1 (6 bases). Per the germline V gene, CDR1 is LGHDT and CDR2 is YNNKEL (reference sequence). CDR3 size: 15 residues. Trimming removed 6 bases at V and 5 bases at J, with 19 bases between.

This chain uses TRBV13 with TRBJ2-7, with 12 positions matching TRBD2. V lost 0 bases and J lost 2; bases outside the gene matches: 2. The CDR3 loop spans 16 amino acids. Germline CDR1 reads PRHDT; CDR2 reads FYEKMQ (reference sequence). The CDR3 reads CASSLGTSGSPYEQYF. Written as DNA, the CDR3 is TGTGCCAGCAGCTTAGGGACTAGCGGGAGTCCCTACGAGCAGTACTTC.

The rearrangement uses TRBV5-1 and TRBJ1-2; no clear D gene. V was clipped by 2 bases and J by 1 base, with 6 bases between them. The CDR3 loop spans 13 amino acids. CDR1 SGHRS and CDR2 YFSETQ come from the germline V gene. In DNA form, the CDR3 reads TGCGCCAGCAGCTTTGACATTAACTATGGCTACACCTTC. This translates into CASSFDINYGYTF. Full variable domain (rest looked up from reference TRBV5-1 and TRBJ1-2): KAGVTQTPRYLIKTRGQQVTLSCSPISGHRSVSWYQQTPGQGLQFLFEYFSETQRNKGNFPGRFSGRQFSNSRSEMNVSTLELGDSALYLCASSFDINYGYTFGSGTRLTVV.

The chain links TRBV27 to TRBJ2-1; no firm D call. Between the trimmed V and J ends, which lost 4 bases and 6 bases, there was a span of 4 bases. In germline, CDR1 is MNHEY, CDR2 SMNVEV (reference sequence). This CDR3 has 11 amino acids. The CDR3: CASSSPNEQFF. DNA for the CDR3: TGTGCCAGCAGTTCTCCCAATGAGCAGTTCTTC.

V and J are TRBV19 and TRBJ1-2; 7 bases match TRBD1. Germline V CDR1 and CDR2: LNHDA, SQIVND (reference sequence). The CDR3 is 14 residues long. V was pared by 3 bases and J by 7 bases, with 8 bases of the junction left unmatched. The CDR3 is CASSIWTGDSGYTF. DNA for the CDR3: TGTGCCAGTAGTATCTGGACGGGGGACAGTGGCTACACCTTC.

The chain couples TRBV28 to TRBJ2-7; TRBD2 aligns across 9 bases. Germline CDR1 reads MDHEN; CDR2 reads SYDVKM. V gave up 4 bases and J gave up 1 base; unmatched junction bases: 11. This CDR3 has 17 residues. This CDR3 reads CASSYGPSGAYSYEQYF. CDR3 bases: TGTGCCAGCAGTTACGGGCCTAGCGGGGCTTATTCCTACGAGCAGTACTTC.

The rearrangement links TRBV2 to TRBJ1-4; D is ambiguous. V lost 3 bases and J lost 0, with 5 bases in between. CDR3 length equals 14 residues. CDR1 is SNHLY, CDR2 FYNNEI, per germline. CDR3 sequence: CASSDLATNEKLFF. Here the CDR3 DNA reads TGTGCCAGCAGTGACCTTGCAACTAATGAAAAACTGTTTTTT. The complete variable domain, with remaining parts taken from reference TRBV2 and TRBJ1-4, reads EPEVTQTPSHQVTQMGQEVILRCVPISNHLYFYWYRQILGQKVEFLVSFYNNEISEKSEIFDDQFSVERPDGSNFTLKIRSTKLEDSAMYFCASSDLATNEKLFFGSGTQLSVL.

The count of this clone is one. The genes are TRBV28 and TRBJ1-4; 8 nucleotides line up with TRBD1. CDR3 size: 15 residues. The germline V gene has CDR1 MDHEN and CDR2 SYDVKM. Trimming at V came to 3 bases and at J to 5 bases, leaving 5 bases not matched to a gene. The CDR3 loop reads CASSLYRGWNEKLFF. DNA of the CDR3: TGTGCCAGCAGTTTGTACAGGGGGTGGAATGAAAAACTGTTTTTT. The variable domain in full, completed from reference TRBV28 and TRBJ1-4, reads DVKVTQSSRYLVKRTGEKVFLECVQDMDHENMFWYRQDPGLGLRLIYFSYDVKMKEKGDIPEGYSVSREKKERFSLILESASTNQTSMYLCASSLYRGWNEKLFFGSGTQLSVL.

The rearrangement uses TRBV5-1 and TRBJ1-4, with D possibly matching TRBD1 (6 bases). V was cut by 4 bases and J by 1 base, with 11 bases left in between. The CDR3 sequence is 15 residues long. Germline V CDR1 and CDR2: SGHRS, YFSETQ. CDR3 nucleotide sequence: TGCGCCAGCAGCCCACAACAGGGAACTAATGAAAAACTGTTTTTT. As protein: CASSPQQGTNEKLFF.

This chain uses TRBV5-1 with TRBJ2-7, with D perhaps matching TRBD1 (6 bases). Trimming cost V 4 bases and J 7 bases, with 18 bases left between them. CDR3 length: 14 residues. The V gene's germline CDR1 is SGHRS and CDR2 YFSETQ. CDR3 DNA sequence: TGCGCCAGCAGCGCCGGGGACACCCTTAGGGAGCAGTACTTC. This codes for CASSAGDTLREQYF.

J is TRBJ1-2 and V is TRBV6-5; D might be TRBD1 (6 bases). Trimming cost V 6 bases and J 7 bases, with 12 bases left between them. From germline, CDR1 is MNHEY and CDR2 SVGAGI. CDR3 length: 12 amino acids. DNA for the CDR3: TGTGCCAGCAGCGGGGGGCACAGTGGCTACACCTTC. It yields the protein CASSGGHSGYTF.

This chain uses TRBV9 with TRBJ1-3, with TRBD1 identical over 7 bases. This CDR3 is 16 amino acids long. CDR1 is SGDLS and CDR2 is YYNGEE in the germline V gene. After removal of 0 bases from V and 5 bases from J, the junction contained 8 bases not matched to a gene. CDR3: CASSVEGQATRNTIYF. CDR3 coding DNA: TGTGCCAGCAGCGTAGAAGGACAGGCCACGAGAAACACCATATATTTT. The whole variable domain, filled in from reference TRBV9 and TRBJ1-3, reads DSGVTQTPKHLITATGQRVTLRCSPRSGDLSVYWYQQSLDQGLQFLIQYYNGEERAKGNILERFSAQQFPDLHSELNLSSLELGDSALYFCASSVEGQATRNTIYFGEGSWLTVV.

This chain joins TRBV13 and TRBJ1-2; D is ambiguous. CDR3 length equals 14 residues. Trimming cost V 1 base and J 7 bases, with 13 bases left between them. Per the germline V gene, CDR1 is PRHDT and CDR2 is FYEKMQ (reference sequence). The CDR3 DNA follows: TGTGCCAGCAGCTTAGTCGGCCAGGCCGCTGGCTACACCTTC. Translating gives CASSLVGQAAGYTF.

The count of this clone is one. The gene calls are TRBV19 and TRBJ2-7, with 9 positions matching TRBD1. From germline, CDR1 is LNHDA and CDR2 SQIVND (reference sequence). With V trimmed by 6 bases and J by 2 bases, 5 bases remained unmatched. The CDR3 runs 14 residues. CDR3 amino acids: CASRRTGATYEQYF. The CDR3 nucleotides read TGTGCCAGTAGGCGGACAGGGGCCACCTACGAGCAGTACTTC.

The chain recombines TRBV3-1 (or the pseudogene TRBV3-2) with TRBJ1-2, with 7 bases aligning to TRBD1. The CDR3 is 15 amino acids. The junction had 9 bases not matched to a gene; V was cut back by 3 bases and J by 5 bases. CDR1 is LGHDT and CDR2 is YNNKEL in the germline V gene (reference sequence). CDR3 coding DNA: TGTGCCAGCAGCCACCACGACAGGGTGCGGTATGGCTACACCTTC. This sequence encodes CASSHHDRVRYGYTF.

The rearrangement uses TRBV2 and TRBJ2-6; no reliable D call. The CDR3 is 14 amino acids. V lost 7 bases and J 0 bases, leaving 7 bases between the germline ends. Germline values: CDR1 SNHLY, CDR2 FYNNEI. The CDR3 protein is CASIRISGANVLTF. The CDR3 DNA sequence: TGTGCCAGCATCAGGATCTCTGGGGCCAACGTCCTGACTTTC.